The sequence of this TCR beta chain was determined in a study of glioma-infiltrating T cells after dendritic cell vaccination. Isocitrate dehydrogenase mutation was absent in all glioblastoma patients. Germline assignment: CDR1 LNHDA and CDR2 SQIVND (reference sequence). V was clipped by 3 bases and J by 1 base; unmatched bases: 6. CDR3 size: 17 residues. Clones were sequenced by immunoSEQ multiplex PCR, and TCRdb holds only the in-frame ones, with some missing. In the table there are some 87,000 clones, about 83% of which are singletons. This material consisted of blood, taken before dendritic cell vaccination. The chain carries TRBV19 and TRBJ2-7, with 13 positions matching TRBD2. The TCR originated in a human donor with glioblastoma. This chain's CDR3 is CASSIGGTSGNSYEQYF. The CDR3 nucleotides are TGTGCCAGTAGTATCGGGGGGACTAGCGGGAATTCCTACGAGCAGTACTTC. The full variable domain, completed using reference TRBV19 and TRBJ2-7, is DGGITQSPKYLFRKEGQNVTLSCEQNLNHDAMYWYRQDPGQGLRLIYYSQIVNDFQKGDIAEGYSVSREKKESFPLTVTSAQKNPTAFYLCASSIGGTSGNSYEQYFGPGTRLTVT.